The rows below give T cell receptor beta chains drawn from one sample of a study of molecular identifiers for immune sequencing clone quantification. In TCRdb, the PCR reads were re-called with MiXCR into one record per CDR3 protein. The sample comprises approximately 670,000 distinct CDR3 sequences, 20% of which are singletons, and roughly 0.83% rests with the top ten. Sequenced input: naive CD8+ T cells from blood, with Jurkat cell RNA spiked in. The receptors come from a human donor in good health. Some libraries in this study had Jurkat cell RNA spiked in. Both conserved end residues are part of each CDR3. A D gene is named only where the DNA matches it firmly. Expanded clones are given a class, and other clones once, few, many or no size at all.

v_call	d_call	j_call	clone_size	cdr3_nt	cdr3_aa
TRBV5-6	TRBD2	TRBJ2-7	many	TGTGCCAGCAGCCCTAGGTCGGGACTAGCCCGTTACGAGCAGTACTTC	CASSPRSGLARYEQYF
TRBV4-3	TRBD2	TRBJ2-3	.	TGCGCCAGCAGCCATTGGGAGGGCAGCACAGATACGCAGTATTTT	CASSHWEGSTDTQYF
TRBV13	TRBD1	TRBJ2-2	.	TGTGCCAGCAGCCCCGGGACAGCGGTTCCCCCCACCGGGGAGCTGTTTTTT	CASSPGTAVPPTGELFF
TRBV28	TRBD2	TRBJ2-1	many	TGTGCCAGCAGTTCGCCCTTCGGGAGCGGGAGTGGTAATGAGCAGTTCTTC	CASSSPFGSGSGNEQFF
TRBV11-2	TRBD2	TRBJ2-7	few	TGTGCCGGCAGCGCAACTAGCGGGGGAGACTACGAGCAGTACTTC	CAGSATSGGDYEQYF
TRBV4-3	.	TRBJ2-1	.	TGCGCCAGCAGCCAAGACAACGACTACAATGAGCAGTTCTTC	CASSQDNDYNEQFF
TRBV20-1	TRBD2	TRBJ2-7	few	TGCAGTGCTAGAGATACGGGACTAGCGGGCCGTTCCTCCTACGAGCAGTACTTC	CSARDTGLAGRSSYEQYF
TRBV28	.	TRBJ2-1	.	TGTGCCAGCAGTTTGTTGGGGGCAAGCTCCTACAATGAGCAGTTCTTC	CASSLLGASSYNEQFF
TRBV28	.	TRBJ2-7	many	TGTGCCAGCAGCATCCGGGGGAACGAGCAGTACTTC	CASSIRGNEQYF
TRBV7-6	TRBD2	TRBJ2-3	many	TGTGCCAGCAGCAACAGACTAGCGGGGGAGAACACAGATACGCAGTATTTT	CASSNRLAGENTDTQYF
TRBV6-5	TRBD1	TRBJ1-1	many	TGTGCCAGCAGTTACCTCCAGGGGGTGGGTGTTGAAGCTTTCTTT	CASSYLQGVGVEAFF
TRBV4-3	.	TRBJ1-2	few	TGCGCCAGCAGCCCCTCCTCGCACGCTACTTACTATGGCTACACCTTC	CASSPSSHATYYGYTF
TRBV2	.	TRBJ2-3	few	TGTGCCAGCAGTGAAGCCGGAGACCTGGATACGCAGTATTTT	CASSEAGDLDTQYF
TRBV2	.	TRBJ1-6	many	TGTGCCAGCAGTGAACCAGTCTCCTATAATTCACCCCTCCACTTT	CASSEPVSYNSPLHF
TRBV7-4	.	TRBJ1-3	few	TGTGCCAGCAGCCCCTATTGTGTTACTGGAAACACCATATATTTT	CASSPYCVTGNTIYF
TRBV20-1	.	TRBJ1-1	many	TGCAGTGCTAGAGAACCGGGGGCGGTAAACACTGAAGCTTTCTTT	CSAREPGAVNTEAFF
TRBV6-2/TRBV6-3	.	TRBJ1-5	many	TGTGCCAGCAGTTATTCCACAGGGAATCAGCCCCAGCATTTT	CASSYSTGNQPQHF
TRBV7-2	.	TRBJ2-1	many	TGTGCCTCCTCCGGGCAGGAGGACAATGAGCAGTTCTTC	CASSGQEDNEQFF
TRBV14	.	TRBJ2-1	many	TGTGCCAGCAGCAGGGACCTCTACAATGAGCAGTTCTTC	CASSRDLYNEQFF
TRBV13	.	TRBJ2-7	.	TGTGCCAGCAGCTTATTCGAACGGGATCCCTACGAGCAGTACTTC	CASSLFERDPYEQYF
TRBV29-1	.	TRBJ2-7	few	TGCAGCGTTTCCCTTTGGAGCTCCTACGAGCAGTACTTC	CSVSLWSSYEQYF
TRBV6-5	.	TRBJ2-1	.	TGTGCCAGCAGGGGTGGGCAGAGCTCCTACAATGAGCAGTTCTTC	CASRGGQSSYNEQFF
TRBV4-1	.	TRBJ2-5	.	TGCGCCAGCAGCCAAGTGGGCGAGGGGGATCAAGAGACCCAGTACTTC	CASSQVGEGDQETQYF
TRBV12-3/TRBV12-4	.	TRBJ1-1	.	TGTGCCAGCAGTTTCAGTTCAGGGATCTCTGAAGCTTTCTTT	CASSFSSGISEAFF
TRBV6-9	.	TRBJ1-5	many	TGTGCCAGCAGTTATTTCTGGCAGCCCCAGCATTTT	CASSYFWQPQHF
TRBV27	.	TRBJ1-6	many	TGTGCCAGCAGTTTGAGCAGGGGTTCCTATAATTCACCCCTCCACTTT	CASSLSRGSYNSPLHF
TRBV27	.	TRBJ1-4	many	TGTGCCAGCAAGTGGGCAGCTGCTAATGAAAAACTGTTTTTT	CASKWAAANEKLFF
TRBV11-1	.	TRBJ2-7	.	TGTGCCAGCAGCTTATACTCCGGACAATACTACGAGCAGTACTTC	CASSLYSGQYYEQYF
TRBV7-9	TRBD2	TRBJ2-3	many	TGTGCCAGCAGCTTACCGACAGGACTAGCGGGATTCGCAGATACGCAGTATTTT	CASSLPTGLAGFADTQYF
TRBV12-3/TRBV12-4	.	TRBJ1-2	many	TGTGCCAGCAGTGGGGATAACTATGGCTACACCTTC	CASSGDNYGYTF
TRBV5-8	.	TRBJ2-5	many	TGTGCCAGCAGCTTGGGACCCATCAGGGAGACCCAGTACTTC	CASSLGPIRETQYF
TRBV6-1	TRBD1	TRBJ2-5	few	TGTGCCGGCAGTGGCGGTGGACAGGGGGCCCCAGAGACCCAGTACTTC	CAGSGGGQGAPETQYF
TRBV5-6	TRBD2	TRBJ2-1	few	TGTGCCAGCAGCTTGGAGAGCGGGGGTGCAACCTACAATGAGCAGTTCTTC	CASSLESGGATYNEQFF
TRBV11-2	.	TRBJ1-1	.	TGTGCCAGCAGCTCCTGGGAGAAAGCTTTCTTT	CASSSWEKAFF
TRBV19	.	TRBJ1-6	few	TGTGCCAGTAGTATGGGACCGGGACTGAGATATTCACCCCTCCACTTT	CASSMGPGLRYSPLHF
TRBV27	.	TRBJ2-1	once	TGTGCCAGCAGTTCATACCAGGGATCTTACAATGAGCAGTTCTTC	CASSSYQGSYNEQFF
TRBV27	.	TRBJ2-7	many	TGTGCCAGCAGTGGGACTCGACCGATTTACTCCTACGAGCAGTACTTC	CASSGTRPIYSYEQYF
TRBV29-1	TRBD2	TRBJ2-7	many	TGCAGCGTTGAAGGGACTAGCGGAGGGTGGGAGCAGTACTTC	CSVEGTSGGWEQYF
TRBV11-2	.	TRBJ2-1	.	TGTGCCAGCAGCTTAAATCAGAGGTACAATGAGCAGTTCTTC	CASSLNQRYNEQFF
TRBV7-6	.	TRBJ2-1	few	TGTGCCAGCAGCCAGGACTACCCCAATGAGCAGTTCTTC	CASSQDYPNEQFF
TRBV11-2	.	TRBJ2-7	many	TGTGCCAGCAGCTTAGTCCCGGACTCCTACGAGCAGTACTTC	CASSLVPDSYEQYF
TRBV13	TRBD2	TRBJ2-3	many	TGTGCCAGCAGCTCCACACTAGCGGGGGGGGAAAAAAGCACAGATACGCAGTATTTT	CASSSTLAGGEKSTDTQYF
TRBV12-3/TRBV12-4	.	TRBJ1-4	many	TGTGCCAGCAGTTTCTGGGGAACTAATGAAAAACTGTTTTTT	CASSFWGTNEKLFF
TRBV5-4	TRBD2	TRBJ2-7	many	TGTGCCAGCAGCTTAAAGGGACTAGCGGGGCCGGGCTACGAGCAGTACTTC	CASSLKGLAGPGYEQYF
TRBV7-9	.	TRBJ2-7	.	TGTGCCAGCAGCCCGACCGGGAGCTCCTACGAGCAGCACTTC	CASSPTGSSYEQHF
TRBV30	.	TRBJ2-2	many	TGTGCCTGGACCCAGATGAACACCGGGGAGCTGTTTTTT	CAWTQMNTGELFF
TRBV12-3/TRBV12-4	.	TRBJ1-1	few	TGTGCCAGCAGTTTCGGCATCAACACTGAAGCTTTCTTT	CASSFGINTEAFF
TRBV5-6	TRBD1	TRBJ2-7	many	TGTGCCAGCAGCCCATCGACAGGGCCGGGGGAGCAGTACTTC	CASSPSTGPGEQYF
TRBV12-3/TRBV12-4	.	TRBJ2-1	many	TGTGCCAGCAACCCTGGCGGGAATGAGCAGTTCTTC	CASNPGGNEQFF
TRBV29-1	.	TRBJ1-2	many	TGCAGCGTTGAAGATCGGGCAAGCTATGGCTACACCTTC	CSVEDRASYGYTF
TRBV7-8	.	TRBJ2-7	.	TGTGCCAGCAGCTTAGGTTCGACAAACTACGAGCAGTACTTC	CASSLGSTNYEQYF